What follows are 8 T cell receptor beta chains derived from one specimen sequenced in a study of blood T cell repertoires in COVID-19. TCRdb's copy holds only in-frame clones and misses some; the assay was immunoSEQ multiplex PCR. Seen here are around 300,000 clones, roughly four fifths observed once, and the top ten hold 8% to 10%. The sample taken for sequencing was peripheral blood. Every receptor here comes from a woman in her 50s who had recovered from COVID-19.

This chain joins TRBV7-3 and TRBJ1-1; D is perhaps TRBD1 (6 bases). The CDR3 totals 13 residues. V was cut by 5 bases and J by 1 base, with 8 bases left in between. Germline V gives CDR1 SGHTA, CDR2 FQGTGA. CDR3 region: CASSGQQNTEAFF. Written as DNA, the CDR3 is TGTGCCAGCAGCGGACAGCAGAACACTGAAGCTTTCTTT.

The V gene is TRBV19, the J gene TRBJ1-5; TRBD1 is a possible D gene (5 bases). The V end lost 4 bases, the J end lost 3 bases, and 19 bases lay between the germline ends. In germline, CDR1 is LNHDA, CDR2 SQIVND (reference sequence). The CDR3 sequence is 17 residues long. This chain's CDR3 is CASSRGSGTPSNQPQHF. The CDR3 region has the DNA TGTGCCAGTAGTAGGGGGTCCGGGACTCCCTCCAATCAGCCCCAGCATTTT.

This clone was picked up a small number of times. V and J are TRBV27 and TRBJ2-1, with TRBD2 matching 7 bases. The trim removed 2 bases at V and 4 bases at J, leaving 5 bases unmatched. CDR1 MNHEY and CDR2 SMNVEV come from the germline V gene (reference sequence). CDR3 length equals 15 residues. CDR3 DNA: TGTGCCAGCAGTTTAGAGGCGGGAGCTTACAATGAGCAGTTCTTC. Translated, it gives CASSLEAGAYNEQFF.

This clone was detected only a few times. The chain employs TRBV2 and TRBJ2-5; D gene uncertain. Germline V gene data show CDR1 as SNHLY and CDR2 as FYNNEI. V lost 5 bases, J lost 4 bases, and 8 bases lay in between. The CDR3 has 12 residues. The CDR3 DNA follows: TGTGCCAGCAGTCTAGTGATAGAGACCCAGTACTTC. This encodes CASSLVIETQYF.

This clone was picked up one time. The gene calls are TRBV5-1 and TRBJ2-2; D call uncertain. CDR3 length: 15 amino acids. V lost 1 base and J lost 3, with 10 bases in between. Per germline, CDR1 SGHRS and CDR2 YFSETQ. The CDR3 sequence is CASSLLGTYTGELFF. CDR3 coding DNA: TGCGCCAGCAGCTTGTTGGGCACTTACACCGGGGAGCTGTTTTTT.

The chain joins TRBV7-2 to TRBJ2-7; tentative D call: TRBD1 (6 bases). V was pared by 7 bases and J by 0 bases, with 13 bases between. In germline, CDR1 is SGHTA, CDR2 FQGNSA. This CDR3 comprises 14 residues. CDR3 nucleotide sequence: TGTGCCAGCATGATGGACAGATCCTCCTACGAGCAGTACTTC. Protein product: CASMMDRSSYEQYF.

This clone has a single count. V and J are TRBV4-3 and TRBJ1-1, with D possibly being TRBD1 (6 bases). The germline CDR1 and CDR2 sequences are LGHNA and YSLEER. V gave up 0 bases and J gave up 4 bases, with 12 bases separating them. This CDR3 is 15 amino acids long. In DNA form, the CDR3 reads TGCGCCAGCAGCCAAGATTACGGGGGGGCCACTGAAGCTTTCTTT. Its protein product is CASSQDYGGATEAFF.

V usage is TRBV7-3 and J usage is TRBJ2-1; 14 bases line up with TRBD2. Germline V CDR1 and CDR2: SGHTA, FQGTGA. The length of the CDR3 is 16 residues. The V segment lost 5 bases and the J segment 2 bases; nucleotides outside the gene matches: 2. The CDR3 sequence is CASSQGLAGAYNEQFF. CDR3 nucleotide sequence: TGTGCCAGCAGCCAGGGACTAGCGGGGGCCTACAATGAGCAGTTCTTC.